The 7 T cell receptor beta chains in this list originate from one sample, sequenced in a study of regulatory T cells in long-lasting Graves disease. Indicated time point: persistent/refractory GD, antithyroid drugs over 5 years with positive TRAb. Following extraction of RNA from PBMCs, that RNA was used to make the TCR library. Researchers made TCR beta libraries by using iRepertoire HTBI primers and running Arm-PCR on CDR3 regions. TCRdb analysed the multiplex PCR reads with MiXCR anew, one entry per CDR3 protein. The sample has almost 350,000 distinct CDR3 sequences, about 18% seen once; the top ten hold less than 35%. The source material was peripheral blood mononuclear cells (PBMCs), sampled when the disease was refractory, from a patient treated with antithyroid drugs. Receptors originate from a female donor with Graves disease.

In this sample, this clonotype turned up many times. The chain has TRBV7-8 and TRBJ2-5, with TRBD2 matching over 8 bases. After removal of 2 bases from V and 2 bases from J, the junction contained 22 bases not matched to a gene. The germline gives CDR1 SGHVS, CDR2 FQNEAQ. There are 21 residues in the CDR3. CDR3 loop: CASSLTTIRMKREQVQETQYF. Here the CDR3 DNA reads TGTGCCAGCAGCTTAACGACGATCAGGATGAAGCGGGAGCAGGTACAAGAGACCCAGTACTTC.

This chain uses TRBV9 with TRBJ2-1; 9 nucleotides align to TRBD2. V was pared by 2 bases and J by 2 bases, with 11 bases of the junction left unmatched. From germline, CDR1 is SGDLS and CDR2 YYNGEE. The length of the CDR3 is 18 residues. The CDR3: CASSVGTAGTSTYNEQFF. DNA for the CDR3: TGTGCCAGCAGCGTGGGGACCGCCGGGACTAGCACCTACAATGAGCAGTTCTTC.

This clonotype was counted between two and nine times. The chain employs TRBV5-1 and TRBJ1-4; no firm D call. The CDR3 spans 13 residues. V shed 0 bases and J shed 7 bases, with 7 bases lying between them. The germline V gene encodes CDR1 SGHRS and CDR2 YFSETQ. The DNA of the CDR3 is TGCGCCAGCAGCTTGGCCGAGGGTGAAAAACTGTTTTTT. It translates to CASSLAEGEKLFF.

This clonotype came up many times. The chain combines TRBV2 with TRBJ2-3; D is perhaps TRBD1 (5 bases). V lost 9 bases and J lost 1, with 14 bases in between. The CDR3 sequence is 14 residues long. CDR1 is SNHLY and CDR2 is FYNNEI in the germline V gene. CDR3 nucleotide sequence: TGTGCCAGGGGCGGATCGACAGGCACAGATACGCAGTATTTT. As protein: CARGGSTGTDTQYF.

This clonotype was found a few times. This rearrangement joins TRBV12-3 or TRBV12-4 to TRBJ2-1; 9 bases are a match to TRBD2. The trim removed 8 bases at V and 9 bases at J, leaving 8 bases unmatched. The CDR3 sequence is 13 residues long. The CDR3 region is CASRLAGSFEQFF. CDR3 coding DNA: TGTGCCAGCCGGCTAGCGGGAAGTTTTGAGCAGTTCTTC.

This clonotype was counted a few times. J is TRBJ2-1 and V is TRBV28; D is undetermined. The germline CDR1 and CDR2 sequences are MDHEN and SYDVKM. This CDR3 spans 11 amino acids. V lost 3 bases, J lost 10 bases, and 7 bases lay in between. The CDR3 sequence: CASSFQREQFF. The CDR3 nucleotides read TGTGCCAGCAGTTTCCAGAGGGAGCAGTTCTTC.

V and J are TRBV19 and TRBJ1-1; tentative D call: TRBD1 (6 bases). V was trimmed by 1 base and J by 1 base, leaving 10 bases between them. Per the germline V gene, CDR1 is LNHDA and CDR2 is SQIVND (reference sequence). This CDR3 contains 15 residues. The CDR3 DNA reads TGTGCCAGTAGTATAGTGGCCAGGGGGAACACTGAAGCTTTCTTT. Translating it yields CASSIVARGNTEAFF. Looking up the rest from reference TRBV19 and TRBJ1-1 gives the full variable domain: DGGITQSPKYLFRKEGQNVTLSCEQNLNHDAMYWYRQDPGQGLRLIYYSQIVNDFQKGDIAEGYSVSREKKESFPLTVTSAQKNPTAFYLCASSIVARGNTEAFFGQGTRLTVV.